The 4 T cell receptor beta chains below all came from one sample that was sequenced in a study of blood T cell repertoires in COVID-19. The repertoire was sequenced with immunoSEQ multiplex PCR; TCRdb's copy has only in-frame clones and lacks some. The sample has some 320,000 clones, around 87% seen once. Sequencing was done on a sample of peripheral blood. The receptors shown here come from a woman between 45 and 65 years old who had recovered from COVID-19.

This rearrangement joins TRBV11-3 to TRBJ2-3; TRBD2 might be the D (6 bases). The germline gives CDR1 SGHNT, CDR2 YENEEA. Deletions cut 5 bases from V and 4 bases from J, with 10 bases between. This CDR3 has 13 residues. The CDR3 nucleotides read TGTGCCAGCAGCCCGGGAGAGCCAGATACGCAGTATTTT. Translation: CASSPGEPDTQYF.

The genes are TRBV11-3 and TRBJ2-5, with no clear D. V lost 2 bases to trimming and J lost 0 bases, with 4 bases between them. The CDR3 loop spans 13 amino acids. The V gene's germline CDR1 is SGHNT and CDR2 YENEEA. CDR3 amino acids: CASSLNNQETQYF. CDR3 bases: TGTGCCAGCAGCTTAAACAACCAAGAGACCCAGTACTTC.

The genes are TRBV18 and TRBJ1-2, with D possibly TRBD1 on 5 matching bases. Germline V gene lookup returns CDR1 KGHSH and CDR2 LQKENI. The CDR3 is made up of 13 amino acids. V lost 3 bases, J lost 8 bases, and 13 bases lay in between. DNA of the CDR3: TGTGCCAGCTCACCGACGGGGGAAGGGGGCTACACCTTC. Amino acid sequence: CASSPTGEGGYTF.

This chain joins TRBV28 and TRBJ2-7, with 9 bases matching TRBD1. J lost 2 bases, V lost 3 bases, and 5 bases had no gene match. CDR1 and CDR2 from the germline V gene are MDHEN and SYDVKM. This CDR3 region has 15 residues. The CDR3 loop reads CASSFSGTGPYEQYF. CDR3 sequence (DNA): TGTGCCAGCAGTTTCTCCGGGACAGGGCCCTACGAGCAGTACTTC.